Listed below are T cell receptor beta chains from one sample, sequenced in a study of blood T cells in healthy people across ages. TCRdb re-derived calls from the 5' RACE reads in MiXCR, one entry per CDR3 protein. This table holds about 720,000 distinct CDR3 sequences, just under 25% found once. These records were also assigned to another study, of T cells of mothers and their children.

The sample comprised blood. Source of these receptors: a boy under 18 in good health. CDR3s leave out the opening cysteine and the closing phenylalanine or tryptophan. Clone sizes are given selectively: once, few, many, or a class where the clone is expanded.

size: .; V: TRBV11-2; CDR3: ASRPTSRGGRETQY
size: few; V: TRBV29-1; CDR3: SASAGAATYNEQF
size: few; V: TRBV3-1; CDR3: ASHFAGQETQY
size: .; V: TRBV6-4; CDR3: ASSDAPGSYNEQF
size: few; V: TRBV2; CDR3: ASRGGLDPYNEQF
size: .; V: TRBV6-2/TRBV6-3; CDR3: ASSTGLVYEQY
size: few; V: TRBV28; CDR3: ASSPGILQF
size: .; V: TRBV7-3; CDR3: ASSPPGGNEQF
size: few; V: TRBV7-9; CDR3: ASSLGGGANEQY
size: .; V: TRBV20-1; CDR3: SANPLTGTADYEQY
size: few; V: TRBV24-1; CDR3: ATSDLQTSSYNEQF
size: .; V: TRBV29-1; CDR3: SVETGGGETQY
size: few; V: TRBV27; CDR3: ASSASTGYQPQH
size: .; V: TRBV7-8; CDR3: ASSSREGPNTEAF
size: .; V: TRBV6-5; CDR3: ASSYGSSEQY
size: .; V: TRBV20-1; CDR3: SAQTGVYNEQF
size: .; V: TRBV20-1; CDR3: SARGRGHQETQY
size: .; V: TRBV7-9; CDR3: ASSLALGELYNEQF
size: few; V: TRBV5-1; CDR3: ASSSLAESYNEQF
size: .; V: TRBV12-3/TRBV12-4; CDR3: ASRSPGGIGELF
size: .; V: TRBV24-1; CDR3: ATSEGVNSYNEQF
size: few; V: TRBV9; CDR3: ASSVGWGGVNNEQF
size: .; V: TRBV6-5; CDR3: ASSYVLGEGGYT
size: .; V: TRBV15; CDR3: ATSQGWEDQETQY
size: few; V: TRBV28; CDR3: ASSLPGTGNNEKLF
size: .; V: TRBV29-1; CDR3: SVAPQGSAYGYT
size: few; V: TRBV5-6; CDR3: ASSLWQLNNEQF
size: few; V: TRBV12-3/TRBV12-4; CDR3: ASSFRDGNYEQY
size: .; V: TRBV6-1; CDR3: ASSDRGVSEKLF
size: .; V: TRBV6-5; CDR3: ASKRTASYEQY
size: .; V: TRBV7-2; CDR3: ASSLGVVYNEQF
size: few; V: TRBV27; CDR3: ASSLKGQITVPYEQY
size: .; V: TRBV6-2/TRBV6-3; CDR3: ASIPRTSGSNEQF
size: .; V: TRBV9; CDR3: ASSAGTEKIQETQY
size: .; V: TRBV7-9; CDR3: ASSLWGQGVNEQF
size: few; V: TRBV19; CDR3: ASSVQDFGEQY
size: .; V: TRBV7-2; CDR3: ASSLNRGTGFY
size: .; V: TRBV7-6; CDR3: ASSQTRTLLRGNEQF
size: .; V: TRBV7-9; CDR3: ASSPGQVDSGANVLT
size: .; V: TRBV7-2; CDR3: ASSPIRSSSSYNEQF
size: few; V: TRBV29-1; CDR3: SVEDPSGSYEQY
size: few; V: TRBV20-1; CDR3: SARLGGRSYEQY
size: .; V: TRBV20-1; CDR3: SAPMDREHYGYT
size: .; V: TRBV7-2; CDR3: ASSSASGKPDTQY
size: few; V: TRBV15; CDR3: ATSPGLPGGTQY
size: many; V: TRBV6-4; CDR3: ASSDGYNEQF
size: .; V: TRBV5-1; CDR3: ASSSGSRTEAF
size: few; V: TRBV29-1; CDR3: SVRSGNQPQH
size: .; V: TRBV27; CDR3: ASSDFMGTQY
size: .; V: TRBV19; CDR3: ASSITSGGANNEQF
size: .; V: TRBV19; CDR3: ASSILPNEQF
size: few; V: TRBV6-2/TRBV6-3; CDR3: ATREDRVNNQPQH
size: .; V: TRBV25-1; CDR3: ASSAGTSSTDTQY
size: .; V: TRBV6-2/TRBV6-3; CDR3: ASSPERGPYQETQY
size: .; V: TRBV5-1; CDR3: ASSLSVRGRLNQETQY
size: .; V: TRBV5-1; CDR3: ASSPKSGTGDYEQY
size: few; V: TRBV6-6; CDR3: ASSYSSFTAYPEAF
size: .; V: TRBV7-6; CDR3: ASSLDVSPFFDLAA
size: few; V: TRBV20-1; CDR3: SATDRAETQY
size: few; V: TRBV5-4; CDR3: ASSAGQIYNEQF